A selection of T cell receptor beta chains follows, all from one sample in a study of tumor-infiltrating lymphocytes in oesophageal squamous cell carcinoma. TCRdb reprocessed the PCR reads via MiXCR and lists one record per CDR3 protein. The repertoire has about 17,000 distinct CDR3 sequences, roughly 50% of them found once; the top ten carry 35% to 45%. The sequenced sample was normal esophageal tissue next to the tumor. The receptor source for this set is a female donor with esophageal squamous cell carcinoma. CDR3s include the opening cysteine and the closing phenylalanine or tryptophan. A D gene is named only where the DNA matches it firmly. Size is omitted from some rows. Given values are once, few, many or a class for expanded clones.

V gene,J gene,D gene,clone size,CDR3 protein,CDR3 DNA
TRBV7-8,TRBJ2-7,TRBD2,medium-sized,CASRKTSGGVYEQYF,TGTGCCAGCCGCAAGACTAGCGGGGGCGTCTACGAGCAGTACTTC
TRBV7-4,TRBJ2-3,TRBD2,NA,CASSLGLADTDTQYF,TGTGCCAGCAGCTTGGGACTAGCGGACACAGATACGCAGTATTTT
TRBV12-3/TRBV12-4,TRBJ2-5,TRBD2,many,CASSLGRGGQETQYF,TGTGCCAGCAGTTTGGGGCGGGGGGGCCAAGAGACCCAGTACTTC
TRBV7-6,TRBJ1-1,NA,NA,CASSLFPGNTEAFF,TGTGCCAGCAGCTTATTCCCGGGGAACACTGAAGCTTTCTTT
TRBV7-1,TRBJ2-1,TRBD2,NA,CASSSGLARGNEQFF,TGTGCCAGCAGCTCGGGACTAGCGAGGGGGAATGAGCAGTTCTTC
TRBV7-4,TRBJ2-7,TRBD1,NA,CASSQGQGVGEQYF,TGTGCCAGCAGCCAGGGACAGGGGGTCGGCGAGCAGTACTTC
TRBV5-8,TRBJ1-6,NA,many,CASSLEEGSPLHF,TGTGCCAGCAGCTTGGAAGAGGGATCACCCCTCCACTTT
TRBV27,TRBJ2-3,NA,NA,CASSSRAVTGTDTQYF,TGTGCCAGCAGTTCGAGAGCGGTTACTGGCACAGATACGCAGTATTTT
TRBV18,TRBJ2-7,NA,many,CASSPATGSSYEQYF,TGTGCCAGCTCACCCGCGACAGGAAGCTCCTACGAGCAGTACTTC
TRBV7-9,TRBJ2-7,TRBD1,NA,CASSLMSGQGPAYEQYF,TGTGCCAGCAGCTTAATGTCGGGACAGGGACCAGCCTACGAGCAGTACTTC
TRBV28,TRBJ1-3,NA,NA,CASSPGSLVSGNTIYF,TGTGCCAGCAGTCCAGGCTCACTTGTCTCTGGAAACACCATATATTTT
TRBV6-1,TRBJ1-5,NA,many,CASSSGDAQPQHF,TGTGCCAGCTCTTCCGGGGACGCCCAGCCCCAGCATTTT
TRBV7-8,TRBJ2-3,NA,NA,CASSLARYNEQYF,TGTGCCAGCAGCTTAGCACGGTACAATGAGCAGTATTTT
TRBV7-8,TRBJ2-7,NA,many,CASSQGGYEQYF,TGTGCCAGCAGCCAGGGCGGCTACGAGCAGTACTTC
TRBV7-9,TRBJ2-5,TRBD1,few,CASSLGTGVRETQYF,TGTGCCAGCAGCCTCGGGACAGGGGTCAGGGAGACCCAGTACTTC
TRBV19,TRBJ1-4,NA,NA,CASSIRGTNEKLFF,TGTGCCAGTAGTATCAGGGGAACTAATGAAAAACTGTTTTTT
TRBV4-3,TRBJ1-1,TRBD1,few,CASSQDYQGARTGGDTEAFF,TGCGCCAGCAGCCAAGATTATCAGGGAGCTAGGACAGGGGGTGACACTGAAGCTTTCTTT
TRBV7-6,TRBJ2-1,TRBD2,few,CASSSRLAGNEQFF,TGTGCCAGCAGCTCGCGACTAGCCGGCAATGAGCAGTTCTTC
TRBV7-2,TRBJ2-1,TRBD2,NA,CASSPELAGVYNEQFF,TGTGCCAGCAGCCCCGAACTAGCGGGAGTTTACAATGAGCAGTTCTTC
TRBV7-2,TRBJ2-3,TRBD2,NA,CASSSRLTSWVSSYNEQYF,TGTGCCAGCAGCTCAAGGTTGACTAGCTGGGTGAGCTCCTACAATGAGCAGTATTTT
TRBV7-2,TRBJ2-1,TRBD1,NA,CASSSNTGGGKFF,TGTGCCAGCAGCTCCAATACAGGGGGAGGTAAGTTCTTC
TRBV12-3/TRBV12-4,TRBJ2-7,NA,many,CASSLRPDRYEQYF,TGTGCCAGCAGTTTACGGCCCGACAGGTACGAGCAGTACTTC
TRBV7-2,TRBJ1-6,NA,medium-sized,CASSRDRDNSPLHF,TGTGCCAGCAGCAGAGACCGAGATAATTCACCCCTCCACTTT